The sequence of this T cell receptor beta chain was determined in a study of blood T cell repertoires in COVID-19. In the source study's methods: Nucleated cell number was recorded as an estimate derived from reference gene primer amplification. TCRdb's copy holds only in-frame clones and misses some; the assay was immunoSEQ multiplex PCR. V and J calls and clone size are as listed in that table; D and trimming were resolved from the DNA. The table includes 390,000 or so clones, around four fifths detected once. Across about 22 US areas, participants ranged in age from roughly 18 to 95 years. In assigning cohorts, the study relied on participant-reported clinical history. The CDR3 loop spans 16 amino acids. V was cut by 2 bases and J by 4 bases, with 17 bases left in between. Germline-derived CDR1 and CDR2 are SGHNT and YYREEE (reference sequence).

The rearrangement uses TRBV5-4 and TRBJ2-3; D perhaps matches TRBD2 (6 bases). This receptor was obtained from a woman aged 50 to 60 who had recovered from COVID-19. The specimen sequenced was PBMCs or T cells enriched from blood (not recorded which). The CDR3 nucleotides are TGTGCCAGCAGCTTTCCGGGACTTCATACGGCAGATACGCAGTATTTT. It encodes CASSFPGLHTADTQYF.